This T cell receptor (beta chain) was profiled in a study of cytotoxic CD8 clonotypes in ibrutinib-treated CLL. Study background: Among the patients, fewer than twelve presented as relapsed/refractory and roughly 15 as treatment-naive; roughly 17 showed unmutated IGHV. Partial response was seen in about 24 patients and complete response in 2; after median about 70 months, approximately 15 stayed remitted, about twelve progressed. Median treatment time before response sampling was eleven to twelve months, range 6 to 36.

Findings and caveats of the study: Treatment left the uncommon public clonotypes either contracted or stable in frequency.

Points on this clone: Its antigen is undetermined.

V was shortened by 2 bases and J by 5 bases, with 7 bases between the two germline ends. In germline, CDR1 is SGHTA, CDR2 FQGNSA. The CDR3 is made up of 12 amino acids. Some clones are missing from TCRdb's copy, which holds only in-frame ones; the method was immunoSEQ multiplex PCR. The data hold about 300,000 clones, with roughly four fifths observed a single time. The chain combines TRBV7-2 with TRBJ2-7, with D possibly matching TRBD1 (5 bases). The sequences come from PBMCs, collected at disease progression, from a patient treated with ibrutinib. The source is a human donor with chronic lymphocytic leukemia. CDR3 DNA: TGTGCCAGCAGCTTATTGACAGACGAGCAGTACTTC. It specifies CASSLLTDEQYF.